Following are 28 T cell receptor beta chains from one sample sequenced in a study of T cells in Graves' hyperthyroidism and ophthalmopathy. TCR beta CDR3 regions were amplified from RNA transcripts. The HTBI primer set drove a first-round RT-PCR of the TCR CDR3. TCRdb reanalysed the multiplex PCR reads using MiXCR and keeps one entry per CDR3 protein. The sample carries some 620,000 distinct CDR3 sequences, about a sixth recorded once. Source material: blood. The source is a woman aged 25-40 years with Graves' hyperthyroidism.

The chain carries TRBV19 and TRBJ2-1, with 8 nucleotides matching TRBD1. CDR3 length equals 16 residues. The germline gives CDR1 LNHDA, CDR2 SQIVND (reference sequence). Unmatched junction bases numbered 6, after V lost 0 bases and J lost 5 bases. The CDR3 DNA reads TGTGCCAGTAGTATAGATAGACAGGGGTCGAACAATGAGCAGTTCTTC. Translating it yields CASSIDRQGSNNEQFF.

V and J are TRBV20-1 and TRBJ1-2; TRBD1 might be the D (5 bases). Germline assignment: CDR1 DFQATT and CDR2 SNEGSKA (reference sequence). The CDR3 spans 15 residues. Deletions cut 2 bases from V and 3 bases from J, with 16 bases between. The chain's CDR3 is CSARRTAKGDYGYTF. CDR3 DNA sequence: TGCAGTGCTAGACGGACCGCGAAAGGGGACTATGGCTACACCTTC.

This sequence joins TRBV6-1 and TRBJ1-2, with TRBD1 as a possible D gene (6 bases). Trimming took 3 bases from V and 4 from J, leaving 15 bases between them. CDR1 and CDR2 (germline): MNHNS, SASEGT. This CDR3 spans 15 amino acids. CDR3 protein: CASSELSGGFYGYTF. In DNA, the CDR3 is TGTGCCAGCAGTGAGTTGAGCGGGGGCTTCTATGGCTACACCTTC.

The genes are TRBV5-6 and TRBJ1-1; 7 positions agree with TRBD1. Looked up from germline, CDR1 is SGHDT and CDR2 is YYEEEE. CDR3 size: 12 residues. V was pared by 7 bases and J by 4 bases, with 4 bases of the junction left unmatched. The CDR3 sequence is CASETGFTEAFF. Here the CDR3 DNA reads TGTGCCAGCGAGACAGGGTTCACTGAAGCTTTCTTT.

This clonotype has more than one count but fewer than ten. The chain's CDR3 is CASSVGSEAYEQYF. DNA of the CDR3: TGTGCCAGCTCGGTTGGGTCAGAAGCCTACGAGCAGTACTTC. The chain joins TRBV6-1 to TRBJ2-7; D is undetermined. Per germline, CDR1 MNHNS and CDR2 SASEGT. The CDR3 length is 14 residues. Trimming shortened V by 8 bases and J by 2 bases, and 16 bases separated the two germline ends.

This chain joins TRBV12-3 or TRBV12-4 and TRBJ1-4, with unresolved D. There are 17 residues in the CDR3. V lost 0 bases and J 6 bases, leaving 17 bases between the germline ends. CDR3 residues: CASSLAVMHKPYEKLFF. In DNA, the CDR3 is TGTGCCAGCAGTTTAGCGGTAATGCACAAACCATATGAAAAACTGTTTTTT.

The chain carries TRBV4-3 and TRBJ2-3, with 10 bases that match TRBD2. The J segment lost 1 base and the V segment lost 1 base, leaving 11 bases of the junction unmatched. Germline loops: CDR1 LGHNA, CDR2 YSLEER. CDR3 size: 19 residues. CDR3 DNA sequence: TGCGCCAGCAGCCAAGCTGCTGGACTAGCGGAGGTGGGCACAGATACGCAGTATTTT. Encoded protein: CASSQAAGLAEVGTDTQYF.

In its sample, this clonotype was seen a few times. The CDR3 end shows no conserved phenylalanine or tryptophan, and so a read error is likely. The chain carries TRBV2 and TRBJ2-7; no reliable D call. This CDR3 region has 12 residues. Trimming left V 4 bases short and J 3 bases short, with 7 bases between. From germline, CDR1 is SNHLY and CDR2 FYNNEI. As DNA, the CDR3 is TGTGCCAGCAGTGGTGATGACTACGAGCAGTACCTC. This translates into CASSGDDYEQYL.

This clonotype was counted a single time. The V gene is TRBV2, the J gene TRBJ1-5; possibly TRBD1 for D (5 bases). Germline CDR1 SNHLY, CDR2 FYNNEI. CDR3 length: 17 amino acids. Trimming left V 1 base short and J 0 bases short, with 13 bases between. Here the CDR3 DNA reads TGTGCCAGCAGTGAAGGCAGGGAGAATTATAGCAATCAGCCCCAGCATTTT. Translating it yields CASSEGRENYSNQPQHF.

This clonotype has a handful of counts. This sequence joins TRBV5-1 and TRBJ2-3; TRBD2 aligns across 13 bases. The V gene's germline CDR1 is SGHRS and CDR2 YFSETQ. Trimming at V came to 4 bases and at J to 4 bases, leaving 9 bases not matched to a gene. The length of the CDR3 is 17 residues. The CDR3 region has the DNA TGCGCCAGCAGCCAACAACTAGCGGGAGGGCCCGCAGATACGCAGTATTTT. Translation: CASSQQLAGGPADTQYF.

In this sample, this clonotype turned up many times. J is TRBJ2-7 and V is TRBV24-1; 8 nucleotides line up with TRBD2. This CDR3 is 14 amino acids long. Germline trimming cut 4 bases from V and 5 bases from J; bases unmatched to any gene: 6. The V gene's germline CDR1 is KGHDR and CDR2 SFDVKD. Here the CDR3 DNA reads TGTGCCACCAGTGACCCGGCGGGGGGAGACGAGCAGTACTTC. Residues: CATSDPAGGDEQYF.

The chain uses TRBV4-2 and TRBJ2-7, with 8 bases lining up with TRBD2. CDR3 length: 16 amino acids. Germline V CDR1 and CDR2: LGHNA, YNFKEQ. With 7 bases clipped from V and 2 bases from J, the junction kept 13 bases outside the gene matches. The CDR3 DNA sequence: TGTGCCAGCACCCGAGATCTAACTAGCGGAACCTACGAGCAGTACTTC. This encodes CASTRDLTSGTYEQYF.

The chain is built from TRBV29-1 and TRBJ2-3, with no clear D. The CDR3 has 14 residues. Deletions cut 6 bases from V and 6 bases from J, with 19 bases between. Germline CDR1 SQVTM, CDR2 ANQGSEA. CDR3 sequence reads: CSVRRAGQVDTQYF. The CDR3 DNA reads as TGCAGCGTCCGACGGGCAGGTCAGGTCGATACGCAGTATTTT.

This clonotype was counted a few times. The CDR3 reads CATSDPGGGEGEKLFF. Written as DNA, the CDR3 is TGTGCCACCAGTGATCCTGGAGGGGGCGAAGGGGAAAAACTGTTTTTT. The J gene is TRBJ1-4, the V gene TRBV24-1, with 7 bases identical to TRBD1. Germline V gene lookup returns CDR1 KGHDR and CDR2 SFDVKD. There are 16 residues in the CDR3. With V trimmed by 3 bases and J by 8 bases, 11 bases remained unmatched.

This clonotype was picked up one time. The gene calls are TRBV29-1 and TRBJ2-3, with 9 bases aligning to TRBD1. Germline V gives CDR1 SQVTM, CDR2 ANQGSEA. This CDR3 is built from 12 residues. The V segment lost 6 bases and the J segment 10 bases; nucleotides outside the gene matches: 8. CDR3 sequence: CSVDITGGAQYF. The CDR3 coding sequence is TGCAGCGTCGATATAACAGGGGGCGCGCAGTATTTT.

There are a few counts of this clonotype. This sequence joins TRBV3-1 and TRBJ2-1, with 7 positions matching TRBD2. After removal of 4 bases from V and 3 bases from J, the junction contained 12 bases not matched to a gene. The V gene's germline CDR1 is LGHDT and CDR2 YNNKEL (reference sequence). There are 17 residues in the CDR3. In nucleotides, the CDR3 is TGTGCCAGCAGCCCCGGTGTTGTTGCGGGAGACTACAATGAGCAGTTCTTC. This gives the protein CASSPGVVAGDYNEQFF.

This clonotype came up many times. The chain links TRBV28 to TRBJ1-5; maybe TRBD1 (5 bases). Germline lookup yields CDR1 MDHEN and CDR2 SYDVKM. The CDR3 covers 16 residues. Trimming stripped 5 bases from V and 2 bases from J, with 16 bases between. The CDR3 DNA sequence: TGTGCCAGCAGTCCGACGCAGGGATTGGGCAATCAGCCCCAGCATTTT. Its translation: CASSPTQGLGNQPQHF.

This clonotype was counted ten times or more. The gene calls are TRBV9 and TRBJ1-1, with a weak D call TRBD1 (6 bases). Deletions cut 1 base from V and 4 bases from J, with 11 bases between. The CDR3 is 14 residues long. Germline-derived CDR1 and CDR2 are SGDLS and YYNGEE. In nucleotides, the CDR3 is TGTGCCAGCAGCGTATCGGAAGGGGGCACTGAAGCTTTCTTT. Its translation: CASSVSEGGTEAFF. The complete variable domain, with remaining parts taken from reference TRBV9 and TRBJ1-1, reads DSGVTQTPKHLITATGQRVTLRCSPRSGDLSVYWYQQSLDQGLQFLIQYYNGEERAKGNILERFSAQQFPDLHSELNLSSLELGDSALYFCASSVSEGGTEAFFGQGTRLTVV.

This clonotype was detected many times. CDR3 in DNA: TGTGCCAGCAGTGAACCGGGACTAGCGACCAATGAGCAGTTCTTC. Translation: CASSEPGLATNEQFF. J is TRBJ2-1 and V is TRBV6-1; 10 nucleotides line up with TRBD2. J gave up 6 bases and V 2 bases, and 4 bases lay outside the gene matches. CDR1 is MNHNS, CDR2 SASEGT, per germline. The CDR3 totals 15 residues.

This clonotype was counted at least ten times. V gene TRBV18 combines with J gene TRBJ1-1; the match to TRBD1 covers 8 bases. After removal of 3 bases from V and 7 bases from J, the junction contained 4 bases not matched to a gene. Germline V gives CDR1 KGHSH, CDR2 LQKENI. The CDR3 covers 13 residues. DNA for the CDR3: TGTGCCAGCTCACCTAGGACAGGGAGTGAAGCTTTCTTT. It specifies CASSPRTGSEAFF. Full variable domain (rest looked up from reference TRBV18 and TRBJ1-1): NAGVMQNPRHLVRRRGQEARLRCSPMKGHSHVYWYRQLPEEGLKFMVYLQKENIIDESGMPKERFSAEFPKEGPSILRIQQVVRGDSAAYFCASSPRTGSEAFFGQGTRLTVV.

This clonotype showed up many times. The chain is built from TRBV7-3 and TRBJ2-3; D ambiguous. CDR1 is SGHTA, CDR2 FQGTGA, per germline. The CDR3 is 14 amino acids. The V and J ends lost 1 base and 2 bases respectively, with 7 bases between them. CDR3 residues: CASSLKGFTDTQYF. As DNA, the CDR3 is TGTGCCAGCAGCTTAAAAGGGTTCACAGATACGCAGTATTTT. The whole variable domain, filled in from reference TRBV7-3 and TRBJ2-3, reads GAGVSQTPSNKVTEKGKYVELRCDPISGHTALYWYRQSLGQGPEFLIYFQGTGAADDSGLPNDRFFAVRPEGSVSTLKIQRTERGDSAVYLCASSLKGFTDTQYFGPGTRLTVL.

The chain uses TRBV20-1 and TRBJ2-3; no clear D. The germline CDR1 and CDR2 sequences are DFQATT and SNEGSKA (reference sequence). Trimming stripped 7 bases from V and 0 bases from J, with 14 bases between. The CDR3 totals 14 residues. DNA of the CDR3: TGCAGTGTAGTTCGCGTATCTAGCACAGATACGCAGTATTTT. As protein: CSVVRVSSTDTQYF.

The chain is built from TRBV7-3 and TRBJ2-3; tentatively, D is TRBD2 (5 bases). The CDR3 length is 13 residues. V was cut by 4 bases and J by 7 bases, with 12 bases left in between. CDR1 and CDR2 from the germline V gene are SGHTA and FQGTGA. The CDR3 sequence is CASSYSGINTQYF. CDR3 coding DNA: TGTGCCAGCAGCTACTCGGGAATTAATACGCAGTATTTT.

Ten or more counts support this clonotype. This chain uses TRBV20-1 with TRBJ1-2; no firm D call. This CDR3 is built from 16 residues. Deletions cut 0 bases from V and 5 bases from J, with 19 bases between. Germline lookup yields CDR1 DFQATT and CDR2 SNEGSKA (reference sequence). CDR3 sequence reads: CSARDRRASGDYGYTF. The CDR3, as DNA: TGCAGTGCTAGAGATCGGCGGGCCTCGGGAGATTATGGCTACACCTTC.

In its sample, this clonotype was seen a few times. This chain joins TRBV24-1 and TRBJ2-4; a weak D match, TRBD2 (7 bases). Deletions cut 2 bases from V and 3 bases from J, with 16 bases between. CDR1 KGHDR and CDR2 SFDVKD come from the germline V gene. The CDR3 runs 17 residues. In nucleotides, the CDR3 is TGTGCCACCAGTGATTCCTCGGGGGGCAATGGCAAAAACATTCAGTACTTC. Its protein product is CATSDSSGGNGKNIQYF.

This clonotype appeared many times. V usage is TRBV20-1 and J usage is TRBJ2-1; 11 bases are shared with TRBD2. The CDR3 runs 14 residues. Germline V gene data show CDR1 as DFQATT and CDR2 as SNEGSKA (reference sequence). V shed 6 bases and J 2 bases; nucleotides not matched to a gene: 3. DNA of the CDR3: TGCAGTGCCATAGCGGGAGGGCCCTACAATGAGCAGTTCTTC. Translated: CSAIAGGPYNEQFF.

A few counts support this clonotype. The CDR3 DNA is TGCAGCGGGAGGGACAGGGGGCGCGGAAACATTCAGTACTTC. It yields the protein CSGRDRGRGNIQYF. The chain is built from TRBV29-1 and TRBJ2-4, with 12 bases aligning to TRBD1. In germline, CDR1 is SQVTM, CDR2 ANQGSEA. The CDR3 is 14 amino acids. With V trimmed by 7 bases and J by 6 bases, 7 bases remained unmatched. The full variable domain, in which reference TRBV29-1 and TRBJ2-4 provide the parts outside the CDR3, is SAVISQKPSRDICQRGTSLTIQCQVDSQVTMMFWYRQQPGQSLTLIATANQGSEATYESGFVIDKFPISRPNLTFSTLTVSNMSPEDSSIYLCSGRDRGRGNIQYFGAGTRLSVL.

This clonotype came up many times. The chain joins TRBV24-1 to TRBJ2-2; 8 positions match TRBD2. Germline CDR1 reads KGHDR; CDR2 reads SFDVKD. The CDR3 loop spans 15 amino acids. The V and J ends lost 7 bases and 1 base, in that order; junction bases with no gene match: 4. The CDR3 DNA reads TGTGCCACCAGATCCAGCGGGGGGAACACCGGGGAGCTGTTTTTT. It specifies CATRSSGGNTGELFF.